These 15 T cell receptor beta chains share one sample of origin, sequenced in a study of blood T cell repertoires in COVID-19. This table comes from immunoSEQ multiplex PCR, and its TCRdb copy is limited to in-frame clones, with some not included. This table holds about 250,000 clones, about 83% found once. Sequencing used PBMCs or T cells enriched from blood (not recorded which). These receptors were taken from a woman aged 40 to 55 who had been exposed to COVID-19.

The chain is built from TRBV4-3 and TRBJ2-1; D possibly corresponds to TRBD1 (5 bases). The V and J ends lost 0 bases and 8 bases respectively, with 8 bases between them. The CDR3 has 13 residues. Germline V CDR1 and CDR2: LGHNA, YSLEER. The CDR3 DNA reads as TGCGCCAGCAGCCAAGAGGGGCTCGATGAGCAGTTCTTC. Translated: CASSQEGLDEQFF.

This chain joins TRBV2 and TRBJ1-4; TRBD1 matches at 8 bases. The CDR3 loop spans 15 amino acids. Germline-derived CDR1 and CDR2 are SNHLY and FYNNEI. Trimming removed 5 bases from V and 2 bases from J; junction bases left unmatched: 4. The chain's CDR3 is CASSKTGATNEKLFF. In DNA form, the CDR3 reads TGTGCCAGCAGTAAGACAGGGGCGACTAATGAAAAACTGTTTTTT.

This chain links TRBV6-5 with TRBJ2-5; 9 nucleotides agree with TRBD1. This CDR3 spans 15 amino acids. CDR1 and CDR2 from the germline V gene are MNHEY and SVGAGI. V lost 6 bases, J lost 1 base, and 6 bases stayed unmatched. CDR3 loop: CASRTGGAGQETQYF. CDR3 DNA: TGTGCCAGCAGAACAGGGGGCGCGGGCCAAGAGACCCAGTACTTC.

This clone came up once. The V call is TRBV19, the J call TRBJ1-2; D remains ambiguous. In germline, CDR1 is LNHDA, CDR2 SQIVND (reference sequence). Trimming removed 8 bases at V and 8 bases at J, with 9 bases between. This CDR3 comprises 10 residues. The CDR3 DNA sequence: TGTGCCAGTCGAGAGCGAGGCTACACCTTC. Translating gives CASRERGYTF.

The V and J genes are TRBV6-5 and TRBJ2-5; no reliable D call. CDR1 is MNHEY and CDR2 is SVGAGI in the germline V gene. This CDR3 contains 14 residues. Trimming shortened V by 3 bases and J by 1 base, and 9 bases separated the two germline ends. This CDR3 reads CASSYGGPQETQYF. CDR3 bases: TGTGCCAGCAGTTATGGCGGTCCCCAAGAGACCCAGTACTTC.

The CDR3 nucleotides are TGTGCCAGCAGCGGACAAGTCTACGAGCAGTACTTC. Protein product: CASSGQVYEQYF. V gene TRBV2 combines with J gene TRBJ2-7; D is perhaps TRBD1 (5 bases). With 6 bases removed from V and 3 bases from J, the gap between germline ends came to 9 bases. This CDR3 has 12 amino acids. Looked up from germline, CDR1 is SNHLY and CDR2 is FYNNEI. The variable domain in full, with the rest retrieved from reference TRBV2 and TRBJ2-7, is EPEVTQTPSHQVTQMGQEVILRCVPISNHLYFYWYRQILGQKVEFLVSFYNNEISEKSEIFDDQFSVERPDGSNFTLKIRSTKLEDSAMYFCASSGQVYEQYFGPGTRLTVT.

The gene calls are TRBV4-3 and TRBJ1-1; no clear D. Germline values: CDR1 LGHNA, CDR2 YSLEER. There are 16 residues in the CDR3. The V and J ends lost 0 bases and 0 bases respectively, with 11 bases between them. The CDR3: CASSQDWKRMNTEAFF. The CDR3 bases are TGCGCCAGCAGCCAAGACTGGAAGAGGATGAACACTGAAGCTTTCTTT.

In its sample, this clone was seen a few times. The CDR3 sequence is CASSQPRGASGNTIYF. CDR3 DNA sequence: TGTGCCAGCAGCCAACCGCGGGGGGCCTCTGGAAACACCATATATTTT. The chain joins TRBV27 to TRBJ1-3; D is perhaps TRBD1 (6 bases). The V and J ends lost 6 bases and 0 bases respectively, with 15 bases between them. CDR1 and CDR2 from the germline V gene are MNHEY and SMNVEV (reference sequence). The CDR3 has 16 residues.

The rearrangement uses TRBV28 and TRBJ1-1; maybe TRBD1 (5 bases). The V end was cut by 7 bases, the J end by 0 bases, with 12 bases between. The CDR3 extends over 14 amino acids. Germline V gene lookup returns CDR1 MDHEN and CDR2 SYDVKM. Here the CDR3 reads CASTLPGMNTEAFF. The CDR3, as DNA: TGTGCCAGCACACTGCCAGGGATGAACACTGAAGCTTTCTTT. The whole variable domain, remainder taken from reference TRBV28 and TRBJ1-1, is DVKVTQSSRYLVKRTGEKVFLECVQDMDHENMFWYRQDPGLGLRLIYFSYDVKMKEKGDIPEGYSVSREKKERFSLILESASTNQTSMYLCASTLPGMNTEAFFGQGTRLTVV.

The rearrangement links TRBV3-1 (or the pseudogene TRBV3-2) to TRBJ2-7, with 8 bases identical to TRBD2. Trimming removed 5 bases from V and 3 bases from J; junction bases left unmatched: 6. The CDR3 length is 14 residues. Germline CDR1 is LGHDT and CDR2 is YNNKEL (reference sequence). DNA for the CDR3: TGTGCCAGCAGCTTCGGGGGGGCCAACTACGAGCAGTACTTC. Encoded protein: CASSFGGANYEQYF.

The chain combines TRBV5-4 with TRBJ1-1; possible D gene TRBD1, 5 bases. V was clipped by 0 bases and J by 5 bases, with 14 bases between them. Germline V gene sequence: CDR1 SGHNT, CDR2 YYREEE (reference sequence). The CDR3 is 15 amino acids. CDR3 residues: CASSLALGGETEAFF. The CDR3 nucleotides read TGTGCCAGCAGCTTGGCCCTGGGAGGGGAAACTGAAGCTTTCTTT.

V gene TRBV10-3 combines with J gene TRBJ1-4, with 7 bases identical to TRBD1. The V and J ends lost 6 bases and 6 bases, in that order; junction bases with no gene match: 13. This CDR3 contains 16 residues. Germline V gene lookup returns CDR1 ENHRY and CDR2 SYGVKD. The CDR3 nucleotides read TGTGCCATCAGCCGGAGGTTCGAGGGGGCTGATGAAAAACTGTTTTTT. Translated, it gives CAISRRFEGADEKLFF.

The chain has TRBV5-1 and TRBJ1-3, with 7 bases matching TRBD1. The CDR3 covers 16 residues. The trim removed 0 bases at V and 0 bases at J, leaving 3 bases unmatched. Germline V gives CDR1 SGHRS, CDR2 YFSETQ. The CDR3 here is CASSLAGQSSGNTIYF. In DNA form, the CDR3 reads TGCGCCAGCAGCTTGGCGGGACAGAGCTCTGGAAACACCATATATTTT.

The chain joins TRBV2 to TRBJ1-3; 8 bases are shared with TRBD1. Germline CDR1 and CDR2: SNHLY and FYNNEI. J lost 1 base, V lost 9 bases, and 11 bases had no gene match. The CDR3 has 16 residues. CDR3 sequence reads: CASYPRQGRSGNTIYF. The CDR3 nucleotides are TGTGCCAGTTACCCTAGACAGGGGAGGTCTGGAAACACCATATATTTT. The full variable domain, in which reference TRBV2 and TRBJ1-3 provide the parts outside the CDR3, is EPEVTQTPSHQVTQMGQEVILRCVPISNHLYFYWYRQILGQKVEFLVSFYNNEISEKSEIFDDQFSVERPDGSNFTLKIRSTKLEDSAMYFCASYPRQGRSGNTIYFGEGSWLTVV.

The genes are TRBV5-1 and TRBJ2-1; no firm D call. The CDR3 loop spans 14 amino acids. Trimming removed 1 base from V and 1 base from J, with 6 bases in between. The germline gives CDR1 SGHRS, CDR2 YFSETQ. CDR3 residues: CASSLTRSYNEQFF. For the CDR3, the DNA is TGCGCCAGCAGCTTGACCCGGTCCTACAATGAGCAGTTCTTC.